These 24 T cell receptor beta chains came from one sample sequenced in a study of T cell responses to AZD1222 COVID-19 vaccine. TCRdb keeps only in-frame clones here, not all; method: immunoSEQ multiplex PCR. The sample lists roughly 140,000 clones; 70% to 90% were seen once. The material sequenced was peripheral blood, taken on day 0 of MenACWY control vaccination. These receptors were taken from an adult in good health.

The chain uses TRBV19 and TRBJ1-2; TRBD1 might be the D (5 bases). The CDR3 totals 14 residues. Germline V CDR1 and CDR2: LNHDA, SQIVND (reference sequence). The V gene lost 5 bases and the J gene lost 8 bases, with 18 bases spanning the gap. CDR3 sequence: CASSLMGGIKGYTF. DNA for the CDR3: TGTGCCAGTAGTCTAATGGGGGGAATTAAGGGCTACACCTTC.

This chain connects TRBV28 to TRBJ1-5; D is uncertain. Germline V lookup: CDR1 MDHEN, CDR2 SYDVKM. Trimming cost V 1 base and J 1 base, with 8 bases left between them. This CDR3 contains 15 residues. CDR3 loop: CASSLSVFSNQPQHF. DNA of the CDR3: TGTGCCAGCAGTTTATCTGTCTTCAGCAATCAGCCCCAGCATTTT.

J is TRBJ1-5 and V is TRBV28; 7 positions agree with TRBD1. Trimming at V came to 7 bases and at J to 0 bases, leaving 6 bases not matched to a gene. The CDR3 length is 15 residues. Germline assignment: CDR1 MDHEN and CDR2 SYDVKM. Here the CDR3 DNA reads TGTGCCAGCACCCCGACAGGGTATAGCAATCAGCCCCAGCATTTT. Translation gives CASTPTGYSNQPQHF.

This clone was seen a single time. The V call is TRBV7-2, the J call TRBJ2-1; D ambiguous. This CDR3 has 13 residues. V lost 2 bases and J lost 4, with 6 bases in between. Germline values: CDR1 SGHTA, CDR2 FQGNSA. The CDR3 sequence: CASSLTSYNEQFF. In nucleotides, the CDR3 is TGTGCCAGCAGCTTAACCTCGTACAATGAGCAGTTCTTC. Full variable domain (rest looked up from reference TRBV7-2 and TRBJ2-1): GAGVSQSPSNKVTEKGKDVELRCDPISGHTALYWYRQSLGQGLEFLIYFQGNSAPDKSGLPSDRFSAERTGGSVSTLTIQRTQQEDSAVYLCASSLTSYNEQFFGPGTRLTVL.

V gene TRBV25-1 combines with J gene TRBJ1-4, with a weak D call TRBD1 (5 bases). CDR3 size: 12 residues. From germline, CDR1 is MGHDK and CDR2 SYGVNS. Deletions cut 6 bases from V and 17 bases from J, with 19 bases between. CDR3 DNA: TGTGCCAGCAGGACGGAGGAGGGGCCTCCTTTTTTT. It is translated as CASRTEEGPPFF. Combining the CDR3 with reference TRBV25-1 and TRBJ1-4 gives the whole variable domain EADIYQTPRYLVIGTGKKITLECSQTMGHDKMYWYQQDPGMELHLIHYSYGVNSTEKGDLSSESTVSRIRTEHFPLTLESARPSHTSQYLCASRTEEGPPFFGSGTQLSVL.

The rearrangement uses TRBV7-9 and TRBJ2-3; 9 bases map to TRBD2. Unmatched junction bases numbered 6, after V lost 6 bases and J lost 2 bases. Germline CDR1 reads SEHNR; CDR2 reads FQNEAQ (reference sequence). This CDR3 contains 15 residues. CDR3 in DNA: TGTGCCAGCAGTCCGACTAGCGGACCCACAGATACGCAGTATTTT. Translated: CASSPTSGPTDTQYF.

The CDR3 coding sequence is TGTGCCAGCAGCTTGGGGGAGATTCAGTACTTC. It is translated as CASSLGEIQYF. This chain joins TRBV7-2 and TRBJ2-4; D is tentatively TRBD1 or TRBD2 (5 bases each). Between the trimmed V and J ends, which lost 3 bases and 10 bases, there was a span of 7 bases. This CDR3 has 11 residues. Per germline, CDR1 SGHTA and CDR2 FQGNSA.

This clone has just one count. The chain uses TRBV10-3 and TRBJ2-2, with TRBD2 matching 8 bases. Germline V gene data show CDR1 as ENHRY and CDR2 as SYGVKD. V was pared by 11 bases and J by 1 base, with 9 bases of the junction left unmatched. The CDR3 runs to 15 residues. CDR3: CAATTGGVNTGELFF. CDR3 nucleotides: TGTGCCGCAACGACCGGGGGGGTGAACACCGGGGAGCTGTTTTTT.

CDR3 sequence reads: CASSLGRQVSGANVLTF. CDR3 DNA: TGTGCCAGCAGCTTAGGGAGACAGGTCTCTGGGGCCAACGTCCTGACTTTC. This sequence joins TRBV7-8 and TRBJ2-6, with D maybe TRBD1 (6 bases). This CDR3 is 17 amino acids long. Deletions cut 1 base from V and 0 bases from J, with 10 bases between. The V gene's germline CDR1 is SGHVS and CDR2 FQNEAQ.

The gene calls are TRBV5-6 and TRBJ1-1; tentative D call: TRBD1 (6 bases). V was pared by 2 bases and J by 6 bases, with 17 bases between. Germline values: CDR1 SGHDT, CDR2 YYEEEE. The length of the CDR3 is 15 residues. Here the CDR3 reads CASSFDTGRGAEAFF. The CDR3 coding sequence is TGTGCCAGCAGCTTTGACACAGGGCGAGGGGCTGAAGCTTTCTTT.

Points on this clone: The germline gene is not matched at one end of the junction; a read error may be the cause. This chain uses TRBV30 with TRBJ2-1, with 10 bases matching TRBD2. Per germline, CDR1 GTSNPN and CDR2 SVGIG (reference sequence). The CDR3 is made up of 15 amino acids. The CDR3: CAWSVSSGGYYEQFF. The CDR3 coding sequence is TGTGCCTGGAGTGTTTCTAGCGGGGGCTACTATGAGCAGTTCTTC.

CDR3 protein: CASSRGESNQPQHF. The CDR3, as DNA: TGTGCCAGCAGTCGGGGGGAGAGCAATCAGCCCCAGCATTTT. This rearrangement joins TRBV6-4 to TRBJ1-5; maybe TRBD1 (5 bases). Germline V CDR1 and CDR2: MRHNA, SNTAGT. CDR3 length: 14 residues. V was trimmed by 5 bases and J by 1 base, leaving 9 bases between them.

V and J are TRBV24-1 and TRBJ1-4, with D unresolved. The germline V gene encodes CDR1 KGHDR and CDR2 SFDVKD. V lost 2 bases to trimming and J lost 14 bases, with 11 bases between them. The CDR3 runs 12 residues. The CDR3: CATSDSNALLFF. CDR3 DNA sequence: TGTGCCACCAGTGATTCGAATGCTCTCCTGTTTTTT.

This rearrangement joins TRBV7-3 to TRBJ2-2, with a weak D call TRBD2 (6 bases). Trimming left V 2 bases short and J 1 base short, with 11 bases between. Germline V lookup: CDR1 SGHTA, CDR2 FQGTGA. The CDR3 length is 16 residues. DNA of the CDR3: TGTGCCAGCAGCTTAGGGGTTAGCGGGAACACCGGGGAGCTGTTTTTT. Translating gives CASSLGVSGNTGELFF.

V gene TRBV14 combines with J gene TRBJ1-1, with no clear D. The CDR3 is 13 amino acids. V gave up 1 base and J gave up 4 bases, with 7 bases separating them. The germline V gene has CDR1 SGHDN and CDR2 FVKESK. The CDR3 spells CASSQGGTTEAFF. In DNA, the CDR3 is TGTGCCAGCAGCCAAGGGGGAACCACTGAAGCTTTCTTT.

This chain links TRBV11-2 with TRBJ1-1, with 12 positions matching TRBD1. CDR3 length: 15 amino acids. J was trimmed by 3 bases and V by 6 bases; bases with no gene match: 5. CDR1 is SGHAT and CDR2 is FQNNGV in the germline V gene. The CDR3 DNA reads TGTGCCAGCAGGCCGGGACAGGGGGCGTACACTGAAGCTTTCTTT. Translated: CASRPGQGAYTEAFF.

The chain uses TRBV21-1 and TRBJ1-6. TRBV21-1 is termed a pseudogene. CDR3 length: 17 residues. The CDR3 DNA is TGTGCCAGCAGCCTTCCCTCGGGCGGAGAATATAATTCACCCCTCCACTTT. Translating it yields CASSLPSGGEYNSPLHF.

The chain employs TRBV30 and TRBJ2-2; D is unclear. Trimming pared 7 bases from V and 5 bases from J, leaving 20 bases between. The CDR3 contains 15 residues. Germline CDR1 and CDR2: GTSNPN and SVGIG (reference sequence). Here the CDR3 reads CAYKTPRTLTGELFF. As DNA, the CDR3 is TGTGCCTACAAAACCCCCAGGACCCTAACCGGGGAGCTGTTTTTT.

V and J are TRBV5-6 and TRBJ2-3, with TRBD2 matching over 9 bases. In germline, CDR1 is SGHDT, CDR2 YYEEEE. Losses at the gene ends were 3 bases for V and 3 bases for J; bases not matched to a gene: 5. The CDR3 consists of 15 residues. Here the CDR3 DNA reads TGTGCCAGCAGCTGGCGGGAGGGATGGACAGATACGCAGTATTTT. This codes for CASSWREGWTDTQYF.

This chain joins TRBV6-1 and TRBJ1-5; TRBD1 aligns across 8 bases. There are 18 residues in the CDR3. The V and J ends lost 1 base and 0 bases, in that order; junction bases with no gene match: 8. From germline, CDR1 is MNHNS and CDR2 SASEGT. DNA for the CDR3: TGTGCCAGCAGTGAAGAGAGACAGGGGTGGTATAGCAATCAGCCCCAGCATTTT. It is translated as CASSEERQGWYSNQPQHF.

The chain links TRBV7-6 to TRBJ1-2; possibly TRBD1 for D (5 bases). Between the trimmed V and J ends, which lost 5 bases and 4 bases, there was a span of 14 bases. This CDR3 region has 14 residues. Germline V gene data show CDR1 as SGHVS and CDR2 as FNYEAQ. CDR3 in DNA: TGTGCCAGCAGCACCGTCGCGGGGGGCTATGGCTACACCTTC. Translating gives CASSTVAGGYGYTF.

This chain joins TRBV12-3 or TRBV12-4 and TRBJ2-7; D call uncertain. Trimming removed 2 bases from V and 5 bases from J, with 7 bases in between. This CDR3 is built from 12 residues. The CDR3 nucleotides are TGTGCCAGCAGTTTATCAGTAAACGAGCAGTACTTC. Residues: CASSLSVNEQYF.

V and J are TRBV5-8 and TRBJ1-5; a possible D gene is TRBD1 (6 bases). The CDR3 extends over 16 amino acids. CDR1 and CDR2 from the germline V gene are SGHTS and YDEGEE. Between the trimmed V and J ends, which lost 1 base and 5 bases, there was a span of 16 bases. The CDR3 loop reads CASSLRGGAFDQPQHF. In DNA form, the CDR3 reads TGTGCCAGCAGCTTGCGGGGGGGGGCGTTCGATCAGCCCCAGCATTTT.

The chain couples TRBV6-5 to TRBJ2-7; no definite D call. V was pared by 5 bases and J by 0 bases, with 14 bases between. This CDR3 has 15 residues. CDR1 MNHEY and CDR2 SVGAGI come from the germline V gene. The CDR3 is CASSTPGRGSYEQYF. For the CDR3, the DNA is TGTGCCAGCAGTACGCCGGGCCGCGGCTCCTACGAGCAGTACTTC.